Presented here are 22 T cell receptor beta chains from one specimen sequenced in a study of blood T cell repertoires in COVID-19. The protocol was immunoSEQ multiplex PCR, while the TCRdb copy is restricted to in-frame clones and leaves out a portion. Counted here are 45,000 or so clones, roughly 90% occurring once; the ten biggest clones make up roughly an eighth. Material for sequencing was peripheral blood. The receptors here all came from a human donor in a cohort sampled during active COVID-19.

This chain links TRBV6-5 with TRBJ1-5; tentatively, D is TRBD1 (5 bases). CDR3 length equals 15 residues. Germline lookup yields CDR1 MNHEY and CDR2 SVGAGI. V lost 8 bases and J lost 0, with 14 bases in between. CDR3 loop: CASGMVRGSNQPQHF. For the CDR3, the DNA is TGTGCCAGCGGCATGGTAAGGGGTAGCAATCAGCCCCAGCATTTT.

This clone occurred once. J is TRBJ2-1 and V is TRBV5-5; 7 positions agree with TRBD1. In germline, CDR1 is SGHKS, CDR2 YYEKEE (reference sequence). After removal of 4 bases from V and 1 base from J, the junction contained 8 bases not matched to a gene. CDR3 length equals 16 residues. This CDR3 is CASSLRTGLSYNEQFF. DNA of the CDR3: TGTGCCAGCAGCCTACGGACAGGTTTATCCTACAATGAGCAGTTCTTC.

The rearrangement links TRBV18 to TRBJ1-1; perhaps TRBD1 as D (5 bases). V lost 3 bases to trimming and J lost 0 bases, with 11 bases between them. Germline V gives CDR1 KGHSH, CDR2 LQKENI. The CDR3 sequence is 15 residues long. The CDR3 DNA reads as TGTGCCAGCTCACCCCAGGGCGGGATGAACACTGAAGCTTTCTTT. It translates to CASSPQGGMNTEAFF.

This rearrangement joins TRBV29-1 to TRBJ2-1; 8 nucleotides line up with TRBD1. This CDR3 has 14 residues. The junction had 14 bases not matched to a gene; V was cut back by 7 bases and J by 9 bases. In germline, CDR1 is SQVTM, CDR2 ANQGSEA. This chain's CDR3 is CSAELDRVGGEQFF. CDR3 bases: TGCAGCGCCGAGCTGGACAGGGTCGGAGGTGAGCAGTTCTTC.

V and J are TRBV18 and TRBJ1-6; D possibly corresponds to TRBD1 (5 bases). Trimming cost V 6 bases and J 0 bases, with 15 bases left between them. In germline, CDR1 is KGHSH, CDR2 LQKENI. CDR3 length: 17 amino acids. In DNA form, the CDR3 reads TGTGCCAGCTCCCTGGGGCCGTCGAGCTCCTATAATTCACCCCTCCACTTT. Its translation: CASSLGPSSSYNSPLHF.

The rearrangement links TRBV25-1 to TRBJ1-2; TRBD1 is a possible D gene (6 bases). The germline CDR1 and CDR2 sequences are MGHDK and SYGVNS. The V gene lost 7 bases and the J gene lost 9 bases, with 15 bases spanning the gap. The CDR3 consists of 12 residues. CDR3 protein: CASMTRGNSYTF. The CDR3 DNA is TGTGCCAGCATGACCAGGGGAAATAGCTACACCTTC.

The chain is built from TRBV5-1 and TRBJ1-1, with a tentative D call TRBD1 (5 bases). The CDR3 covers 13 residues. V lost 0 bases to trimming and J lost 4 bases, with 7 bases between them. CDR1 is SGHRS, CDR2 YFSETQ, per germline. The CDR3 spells CASSLVGVTEAFF. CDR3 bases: TGCGCCAGCAGCTTGGTAGGGGTCACTGAAGCTTTCTTT. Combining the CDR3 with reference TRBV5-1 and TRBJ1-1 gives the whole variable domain KAGVTQTPRYLIKTRGQQVTLSCSPISGHRSVSWYQQTPGQGLQFLFEYFSETQRNKGNFPGRFSGRQFSNSRSEMNVSTLELGDSALYLCASSLVGVTEAFFGQGTRLTVV.

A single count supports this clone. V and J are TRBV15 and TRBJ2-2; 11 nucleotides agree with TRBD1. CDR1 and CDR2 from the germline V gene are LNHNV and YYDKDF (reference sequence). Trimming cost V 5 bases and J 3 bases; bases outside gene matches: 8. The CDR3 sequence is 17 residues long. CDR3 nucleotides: TGTGCCACCAGCCGAACCGGGACAGGGGGTCACACCGGGGAGCTGTTTTTT. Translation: CATSRTGTGGHTGELFF.

This chain's CDR3 is CASGGQGAYEQYF. In nucleotides, the CDR3 is TGTGCCAGCGGGGGACAGGGTGCCTACGAGCAGTACTTC. This chain connects TRBV2 to TRBJ2-7, with 9 positions matching TRBD1. The CDR3 sequence is 13 residues long. CDR1 and CDR2 (germline): SNHLY, FYNNEI. V was pared by 8 bases and J by 2 bases, with 4 bases of the junction left unmatched.

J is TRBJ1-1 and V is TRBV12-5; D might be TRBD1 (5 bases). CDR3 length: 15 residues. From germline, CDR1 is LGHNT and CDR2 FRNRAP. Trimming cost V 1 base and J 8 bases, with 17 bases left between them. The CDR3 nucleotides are TGTGCTAGTGGTTTGGGAGTCGCGGGGGTAACCGAAGCTTTCTTT. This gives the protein CASGLGVAGVTEAFF.

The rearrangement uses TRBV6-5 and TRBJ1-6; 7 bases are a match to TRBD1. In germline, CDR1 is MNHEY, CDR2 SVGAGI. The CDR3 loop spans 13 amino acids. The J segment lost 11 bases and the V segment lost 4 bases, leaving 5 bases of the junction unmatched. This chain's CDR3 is CASSSRQGPPLHF. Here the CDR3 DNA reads TGTGCCAGCAGTTCGAGACAGGGTCCACCCCTCCACTTT.

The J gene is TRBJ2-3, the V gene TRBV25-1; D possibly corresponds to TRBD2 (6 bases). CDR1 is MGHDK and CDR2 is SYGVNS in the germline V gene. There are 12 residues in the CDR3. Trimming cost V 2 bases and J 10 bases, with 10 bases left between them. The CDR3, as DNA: TGTGCCAGCAGTGAACGCGGGATAGCGCAGTATTTT. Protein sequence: CASSERGIAQYF.

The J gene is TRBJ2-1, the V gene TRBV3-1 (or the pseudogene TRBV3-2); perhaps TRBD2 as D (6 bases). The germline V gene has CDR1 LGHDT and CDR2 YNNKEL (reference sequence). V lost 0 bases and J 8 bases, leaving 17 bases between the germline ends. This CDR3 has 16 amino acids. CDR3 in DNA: TGTGCCAGCAGCCAAGATTTGGGGGGTAGTGTGTATGAGCAGTTCTTC. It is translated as CASSQDLGGSVYEQFF.

Here the CDR3 DNA reads TGCGCCAGCAGCTTGACCGCAGGGGGTATTTCTGGAAACACCATATATTTT. It translates to CASSLTAGGISGNTIYF. This sequence joins TRBV5-1 and TRBJ1-3; 7 bases are a match to TRBD1. The CDR3 is 17 amino acids. V trimming: 1 base; J trimming: 1 base; junction bases outside the gene matches: 8. Germline V lookup: CDR1 SGHRS, CDR2 YFSETQ.

The CDR3 nucleotides are TGCGCCAGCAGCTACCGGACAGCTGGGGCCAACGTCCTGACTTTC. Encoded protein: CASSYRTAGANVLTF. The chain carries TRBV5-1 and TRBJ2-6, with D perhaps TRBD1 (6 bases). Germline-derived CDR1 and CDR2 are SGHRS and YFSETQ. This CDR3 is built from 15 residues. Trimming removed 3 bases from V and 2 bases from J, with 9 bases in between.

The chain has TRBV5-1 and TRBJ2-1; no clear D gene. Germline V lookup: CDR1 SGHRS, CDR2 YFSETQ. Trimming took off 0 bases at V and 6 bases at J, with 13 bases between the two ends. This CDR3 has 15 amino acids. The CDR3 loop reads CASSLATPPGNEQFF. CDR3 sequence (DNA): TGCGCCAGCAGCTTGGCCACCCCGCCGGGCAATGAGCAGTTCTTC.

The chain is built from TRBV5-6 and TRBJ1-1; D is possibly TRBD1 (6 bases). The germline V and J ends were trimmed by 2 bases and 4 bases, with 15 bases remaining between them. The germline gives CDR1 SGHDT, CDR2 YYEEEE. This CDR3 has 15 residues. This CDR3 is CASSFWRGASTEAFF. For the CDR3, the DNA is TGTGCCAGCAGCTTCTGGCGGGGGGCGAGCACTGAAGCTTTCTTT.

Written as DNA, the CDR3 is TGCGCCAGCAGAAAAGGGGTGCGAACTGAAGCTTTCTTT. Protein product: CASRKGVRTEAFF. The chain has TRBV10-2 and TRBJ1-1; possible D gene TRBD1, 5 bases. The CDR3 spans 13 residues. Per the germline V gene, CDR1 is WSHSY and CDR2 is SAAADI. Deletions cut 6 bases from V and 5 bases from J, with 13 bases between.

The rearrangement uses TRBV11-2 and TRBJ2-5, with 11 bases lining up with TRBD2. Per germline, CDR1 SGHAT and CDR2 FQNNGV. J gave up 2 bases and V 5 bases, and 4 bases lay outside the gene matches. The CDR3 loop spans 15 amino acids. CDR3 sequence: CASSEGLAEQETQYF. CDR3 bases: TGTGCCAGCAGCGAGGGACTAGCGGAACAAGAGACCCAGTACTTC.

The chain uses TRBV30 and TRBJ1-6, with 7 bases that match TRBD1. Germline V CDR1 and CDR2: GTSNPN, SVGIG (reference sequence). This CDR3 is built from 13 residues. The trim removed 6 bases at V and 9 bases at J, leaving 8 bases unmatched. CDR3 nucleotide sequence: TGTGCCTGCCCGGGACAGAATTTTTCACCCCTCCACTTT. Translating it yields CACPGQNFSPLHF.

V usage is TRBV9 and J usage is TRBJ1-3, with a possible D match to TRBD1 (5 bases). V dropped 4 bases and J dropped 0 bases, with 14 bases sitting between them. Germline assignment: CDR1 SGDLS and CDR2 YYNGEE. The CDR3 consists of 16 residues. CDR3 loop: CASSPHQGLSGNTIYF. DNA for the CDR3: TGTGCCAGCAGCCCTCACCAGGGACTCTCTGGAAACACCATATATTTT.

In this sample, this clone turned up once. CDR3 sequence: CASSIDREQNYGYTF. The CDR3 DNA reads as TGTGCCAGTAGTATAGATCGTGAACAGAACTATGGCTACACCTTC. The chain uses TRBV19 and TRBJ1-2; D not resolved. Germline V gene lookup returns CDR1 LNHDA and CDR2 SQIVND (reference sequence). The ends were cut back, 0 bases at V and 2 bases at J, with 10 bases in the middle. The CDR3 has 15 residues.